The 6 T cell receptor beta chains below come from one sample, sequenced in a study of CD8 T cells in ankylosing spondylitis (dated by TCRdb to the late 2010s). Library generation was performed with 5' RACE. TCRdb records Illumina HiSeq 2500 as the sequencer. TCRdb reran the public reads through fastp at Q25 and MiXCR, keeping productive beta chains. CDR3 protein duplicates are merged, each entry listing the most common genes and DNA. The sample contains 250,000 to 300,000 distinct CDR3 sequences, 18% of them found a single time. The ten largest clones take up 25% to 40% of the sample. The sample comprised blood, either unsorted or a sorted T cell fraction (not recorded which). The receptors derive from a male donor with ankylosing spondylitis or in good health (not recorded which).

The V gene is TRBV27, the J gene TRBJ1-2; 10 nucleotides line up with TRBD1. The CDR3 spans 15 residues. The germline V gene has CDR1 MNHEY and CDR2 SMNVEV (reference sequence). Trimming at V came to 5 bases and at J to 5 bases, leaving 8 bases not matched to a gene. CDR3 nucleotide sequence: TGTGCCAGCAGTGGAGGGACAGGGGATGGGTATGGCTACACCTTC. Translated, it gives CASSGGTGDGYGYTF.

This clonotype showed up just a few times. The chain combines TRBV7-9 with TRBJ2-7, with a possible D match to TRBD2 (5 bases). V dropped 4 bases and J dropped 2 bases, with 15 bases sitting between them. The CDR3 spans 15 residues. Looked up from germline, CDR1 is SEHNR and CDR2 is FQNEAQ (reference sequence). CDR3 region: CASSSGTGITYEQYF. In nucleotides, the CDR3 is TGTGCCAGCAGCTCGGGAACCGGGATCACCTACGAGCAGTACTTC.

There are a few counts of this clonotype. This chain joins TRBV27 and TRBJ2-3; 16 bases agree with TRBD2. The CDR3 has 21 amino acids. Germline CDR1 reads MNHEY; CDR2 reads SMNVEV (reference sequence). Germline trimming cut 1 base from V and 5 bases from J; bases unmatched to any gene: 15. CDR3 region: CASSLFGDPGLAGGPGDTQYF. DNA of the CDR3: TGTGCCAGCAGTTTATTCGGGGACCCGGGACTAGCGGGAGGGCCAGGAGATACGCAGTATTTT.

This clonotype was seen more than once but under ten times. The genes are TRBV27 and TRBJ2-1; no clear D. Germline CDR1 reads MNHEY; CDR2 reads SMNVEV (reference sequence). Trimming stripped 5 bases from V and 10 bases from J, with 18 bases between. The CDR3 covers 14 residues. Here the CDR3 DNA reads TGTGCCAGCAGTGATCCGGGCCCCTCGGAGGAGCAGTTCTTC. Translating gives CASSDPGPSEEQFF.

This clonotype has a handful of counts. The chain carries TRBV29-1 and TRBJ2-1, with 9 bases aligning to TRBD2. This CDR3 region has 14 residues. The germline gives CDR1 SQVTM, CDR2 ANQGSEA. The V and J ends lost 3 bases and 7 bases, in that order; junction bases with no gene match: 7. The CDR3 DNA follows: TGCAGCGTTGAGGGGCGGGAGGGCCGGAATGAGCAGTTCTTC. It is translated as CSVEGREGRNEQFF.

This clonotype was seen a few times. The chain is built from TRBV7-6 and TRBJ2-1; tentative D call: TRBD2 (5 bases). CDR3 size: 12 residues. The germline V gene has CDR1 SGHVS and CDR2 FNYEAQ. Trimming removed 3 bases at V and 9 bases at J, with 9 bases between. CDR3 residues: CASSFFGGEQFF. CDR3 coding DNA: TGTGCCAGCAGCTTCTTCGGAGGTGAGCAGTTCTTC. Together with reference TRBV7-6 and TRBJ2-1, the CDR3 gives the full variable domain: GAGVSQSPRYKVTKRGQDVALRCDPISGHVSLYWYRQALGQGPEFLTYFNYEAQQDKSGLPNDRFSAERPEGSISTLTIQRTEQRDSAMYRCASSFFGGEQFFGPGTRLTVL.